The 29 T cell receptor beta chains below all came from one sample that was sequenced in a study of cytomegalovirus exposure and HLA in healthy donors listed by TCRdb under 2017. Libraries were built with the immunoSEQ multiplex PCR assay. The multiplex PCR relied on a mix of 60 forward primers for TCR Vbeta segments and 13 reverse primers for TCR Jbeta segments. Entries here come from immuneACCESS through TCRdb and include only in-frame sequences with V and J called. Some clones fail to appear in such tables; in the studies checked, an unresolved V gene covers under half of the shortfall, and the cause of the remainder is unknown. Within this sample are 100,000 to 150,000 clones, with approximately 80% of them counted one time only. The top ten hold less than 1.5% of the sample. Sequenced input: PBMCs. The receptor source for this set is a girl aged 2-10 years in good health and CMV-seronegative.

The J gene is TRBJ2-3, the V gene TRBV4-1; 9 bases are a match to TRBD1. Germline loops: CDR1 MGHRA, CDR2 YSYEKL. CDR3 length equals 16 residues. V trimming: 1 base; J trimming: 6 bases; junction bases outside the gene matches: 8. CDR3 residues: CASSQVNRGRSDTQYF. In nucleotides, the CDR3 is TGCGCCAGCAGCCAAGTTAACAGGGGGCGAAGTGATACGCAGTATTTT.

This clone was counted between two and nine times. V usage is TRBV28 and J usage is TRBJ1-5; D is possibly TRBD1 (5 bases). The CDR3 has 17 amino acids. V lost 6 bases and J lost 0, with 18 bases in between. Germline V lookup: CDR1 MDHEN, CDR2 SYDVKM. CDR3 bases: TGTGCCAGCAGCCGTTACAAGGACACGTATAGCAATCAGCCCCAGCATTTT. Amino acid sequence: CASSRYKDTYSNQPQHF. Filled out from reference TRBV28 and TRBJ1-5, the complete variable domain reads DVKVTQSSRYLVKRTGEKVFLECVQDMDHENMFWYRQDPGLGLRLIYFSYDVKMKEKGDIPEGYSVSREKKERFSLILESASTNQTSMYLCASSRYKDTYSNQPQHFGDGTRLSIL.

Written as DNA, the CDR3 is TGCGCCAGCAGCCAAGGGGGGGTTTTGGAAAAACTGTTTTTT. The encoded protein is CASSQGGVLEKLFF. The V and J genes are TRBV4-3 and TRBJ1-4; tentatively, D is TRBD1 (5 bases). CDR1 and CDR2 from the germline V gene are LGHNA and YSLEER. This CDR3 spans 14 amino acids. Trimming cost V 1 base and J 8 bases, with 11 bases left between them.

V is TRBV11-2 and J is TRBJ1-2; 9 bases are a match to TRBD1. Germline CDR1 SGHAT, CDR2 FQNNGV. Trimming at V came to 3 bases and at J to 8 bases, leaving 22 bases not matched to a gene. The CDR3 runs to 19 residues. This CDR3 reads CASSFKRGDRGQGYGGYTF. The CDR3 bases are TGTGCCAGCAGCTTTAAACGAGGAGACCGGGGACAGGGATATGGGGGCTACACCTTC. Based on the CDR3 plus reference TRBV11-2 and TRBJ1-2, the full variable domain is EAGVAQSPRYKIIEKRQSVAFWCNPISGHATLYWYQQILGQGPKLLIQFQNNGVVDDSQLPKDRFSAERLKGVDSTLKIQPAKLEDSAVYLCASSFKRGDRGQGYGGYTFGSGTRLTVV.

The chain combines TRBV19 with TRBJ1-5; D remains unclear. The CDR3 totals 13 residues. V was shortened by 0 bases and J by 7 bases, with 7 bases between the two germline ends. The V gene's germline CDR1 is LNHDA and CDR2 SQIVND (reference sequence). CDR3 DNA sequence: TGTGCCAGTAGTATAGATCTACGACAGCCCCAGCATTTT. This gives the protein CASSIDLRQPQHF.

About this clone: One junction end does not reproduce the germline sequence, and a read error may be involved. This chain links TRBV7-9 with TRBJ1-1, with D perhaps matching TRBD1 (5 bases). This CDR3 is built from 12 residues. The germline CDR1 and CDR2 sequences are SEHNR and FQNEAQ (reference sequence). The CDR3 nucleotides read TGTTCCAGCAGTTCGATGGGGCCTGAAGCTTTCTTT. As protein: CSSSSMGPEAFF.

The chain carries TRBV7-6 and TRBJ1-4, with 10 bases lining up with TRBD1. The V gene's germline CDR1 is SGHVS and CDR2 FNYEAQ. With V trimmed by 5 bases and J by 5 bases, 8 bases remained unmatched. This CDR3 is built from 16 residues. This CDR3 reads CASSHLSGQGNEKLFF. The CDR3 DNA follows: TGTGCCAGCAGCCACTTGTCGGGACAGGGGAATGAAAAACTGTTTTTT. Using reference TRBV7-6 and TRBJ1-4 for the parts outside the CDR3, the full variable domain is GAGVSQSPRYKVTKRGQDVALRCDPISGHVSLYWYRQALGQGPEFLTYFNYEAQQDKSGLPNDRFSAERPEGSISTLTIQRTEQRDSAMYRCASSHLSGQGNEKLFFGSGTQLSVL.

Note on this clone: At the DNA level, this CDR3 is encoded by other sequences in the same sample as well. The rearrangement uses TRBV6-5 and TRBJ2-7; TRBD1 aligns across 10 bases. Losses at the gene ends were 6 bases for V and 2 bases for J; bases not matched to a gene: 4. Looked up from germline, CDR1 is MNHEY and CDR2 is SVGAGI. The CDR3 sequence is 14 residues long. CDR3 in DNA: TGTGCCAGCAGCTTGGGACAGGGGACCTACGAGCAGTACTTC. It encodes CASSLGQGTYEQYF.

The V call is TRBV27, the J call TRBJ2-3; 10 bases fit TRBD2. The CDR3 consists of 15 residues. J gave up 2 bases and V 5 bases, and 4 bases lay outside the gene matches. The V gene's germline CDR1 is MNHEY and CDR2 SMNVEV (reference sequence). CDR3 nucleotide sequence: TGTGCCAGCAGTAAACTAGCGGGAAACACAGATACGCAGTATTTT. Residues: CASSKLAGNTDTQYF.

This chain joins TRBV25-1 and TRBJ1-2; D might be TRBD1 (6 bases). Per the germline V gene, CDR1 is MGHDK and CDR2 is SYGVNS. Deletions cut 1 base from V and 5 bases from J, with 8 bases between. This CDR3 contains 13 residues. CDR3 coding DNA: TGTGCCAGCAGTGAATTCAGGGGATATGGCTACACCTTC. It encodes CASSEFRGYGYTF.

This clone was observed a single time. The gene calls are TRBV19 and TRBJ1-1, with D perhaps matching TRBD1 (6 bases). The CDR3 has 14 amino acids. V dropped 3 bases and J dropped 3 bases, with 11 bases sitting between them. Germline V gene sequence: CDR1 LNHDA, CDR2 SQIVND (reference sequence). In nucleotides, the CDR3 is TGTGCCAGTAGTATCACAGGGCGATACACTGAAGCTTTCTTT. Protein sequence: CASSITGRYTEAFF.

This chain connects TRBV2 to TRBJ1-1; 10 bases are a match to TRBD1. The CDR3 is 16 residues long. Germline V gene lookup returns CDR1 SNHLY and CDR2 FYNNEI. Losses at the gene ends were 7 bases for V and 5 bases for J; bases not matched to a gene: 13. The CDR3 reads CASIEGTGARGTEAFF. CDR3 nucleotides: TGTGCCAGCATCGAAGGGACAGGGGCACGAGGGACTGAAGCTTTCTTT.

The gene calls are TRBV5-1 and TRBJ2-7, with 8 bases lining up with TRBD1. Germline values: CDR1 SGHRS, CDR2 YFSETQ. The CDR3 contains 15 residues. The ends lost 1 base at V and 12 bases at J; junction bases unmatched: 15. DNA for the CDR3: TGCGCCAGCAGCTTGAACTTAGGACAGGGACAGTATCGGTACTTC. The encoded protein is CASSLNLGQGQYRYF.

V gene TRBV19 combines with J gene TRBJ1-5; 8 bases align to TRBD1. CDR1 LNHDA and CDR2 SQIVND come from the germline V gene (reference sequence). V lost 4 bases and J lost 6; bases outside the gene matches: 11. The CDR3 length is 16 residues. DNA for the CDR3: TGTGCCAGTAGTAGCGGACAGGGTGGGTTAACTCAGCCCCAGCATTTT. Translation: CASSSGQGGLTQPQHF.

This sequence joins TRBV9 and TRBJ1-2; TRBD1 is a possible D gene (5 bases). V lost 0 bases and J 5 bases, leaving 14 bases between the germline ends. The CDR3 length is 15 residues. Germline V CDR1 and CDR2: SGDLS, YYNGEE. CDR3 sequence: CASSVDRRAWYGYTF. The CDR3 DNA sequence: TGTGCCAGCAGCGTAGATCGCAGGGCATGGTATGGCTACACCTTC.

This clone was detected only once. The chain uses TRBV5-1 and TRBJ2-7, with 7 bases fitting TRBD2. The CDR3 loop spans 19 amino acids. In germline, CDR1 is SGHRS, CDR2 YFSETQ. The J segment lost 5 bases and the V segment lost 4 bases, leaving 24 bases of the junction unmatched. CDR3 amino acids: CASSLGPRLSGLGGDEQYF. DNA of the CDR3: TGCGCCAGCAGCCTCGGGCCCCGCCTTTCTGGACTAGGCGGCGACGAGCAGTACTTC.

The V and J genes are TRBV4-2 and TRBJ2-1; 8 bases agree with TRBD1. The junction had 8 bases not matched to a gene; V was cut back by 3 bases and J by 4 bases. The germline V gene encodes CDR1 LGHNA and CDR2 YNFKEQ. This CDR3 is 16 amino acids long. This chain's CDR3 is CASSQETGEGYNEQFF. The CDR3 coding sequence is TGTGCCAGCAGCCAGGAGACAGGGGAAGGGTACAATGAGCAGTTCTTC.

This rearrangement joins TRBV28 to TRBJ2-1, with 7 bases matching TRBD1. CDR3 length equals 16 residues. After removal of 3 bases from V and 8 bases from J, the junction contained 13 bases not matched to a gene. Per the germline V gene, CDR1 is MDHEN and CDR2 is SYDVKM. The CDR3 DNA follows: TGTGCCAGCAGTTTTTCAAGTGAGGGGGCCGATGATGAGCAGTTCTTC. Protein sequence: CASSFSSEGADDEQFF.

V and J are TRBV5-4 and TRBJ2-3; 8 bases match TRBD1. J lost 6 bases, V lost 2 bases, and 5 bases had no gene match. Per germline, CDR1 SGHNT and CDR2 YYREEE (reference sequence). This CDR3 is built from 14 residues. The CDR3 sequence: CASSLLDRVDTQYF. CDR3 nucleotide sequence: TGTGCCAGCAGCTTATTGGACAGGGTTGATACGCAGTATTTT.

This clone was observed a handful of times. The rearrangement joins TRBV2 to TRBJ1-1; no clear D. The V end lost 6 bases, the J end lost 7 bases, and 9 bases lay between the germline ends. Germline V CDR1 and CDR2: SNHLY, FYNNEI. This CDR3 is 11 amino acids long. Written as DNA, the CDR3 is TGTGCCAGCAGGCAAGAGGTTGAAGCTTTCTTT. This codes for CASRQEVEAFF.

The CDR3 DNA sequence: TGTGCCAGCAGCTCGCCGGACAGGGTTGACTACGAGCAGTACTTC. This translates into CASSSPDRVDYEQYF. The chain uses TRBV7-9 and TRBJ2-7; 8 bases align to TRBD1. CDR1 is SEHNR, CDR2 FQNEAQ, per germline (reference sequence). The V segment lost 4 bases and the J segment 3 bases; nucleotides outside the gene matches: 8. The CDR3 runs to 15 residues. Variable domain in full (rest from reference TRBV7-9 and TRBJ2-7): DTGVSQNPRHKITKRGQNVTFRCDPISEHNRLYWYRQTLGQGPEFLTYFQNEAQLEKSRLLSDRFSAERPKGSFSTLEIQRTEQGDSAMYLCASSSPDRVDYEQYFGPGTRLTVT.

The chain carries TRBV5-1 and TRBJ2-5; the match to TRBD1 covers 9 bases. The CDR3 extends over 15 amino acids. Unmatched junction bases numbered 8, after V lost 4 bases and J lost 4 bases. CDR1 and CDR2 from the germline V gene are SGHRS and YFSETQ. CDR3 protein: CASSPGQGTGETQYF. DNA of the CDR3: TGCGCCAGCAGCCCTGGACAGGGGACTGGAGAGACCCAGTACTTC.

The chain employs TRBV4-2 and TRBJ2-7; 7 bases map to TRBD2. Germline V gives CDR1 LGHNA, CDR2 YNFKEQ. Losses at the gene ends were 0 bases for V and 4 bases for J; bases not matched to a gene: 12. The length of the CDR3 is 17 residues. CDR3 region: CASSQDLTGGNLYEQYF. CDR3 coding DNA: TGTGCCAGCAGCCAAGATTTAACCGGGGGGAACCTATACGAGCAGTACTTC.

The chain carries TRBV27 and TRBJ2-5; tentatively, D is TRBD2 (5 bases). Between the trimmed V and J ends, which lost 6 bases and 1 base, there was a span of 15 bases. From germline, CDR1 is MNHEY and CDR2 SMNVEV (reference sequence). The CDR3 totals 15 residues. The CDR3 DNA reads TGTGCCAGCAGGACTCTCGGGGTCCCCCAAGAGACCCAGTACTTC. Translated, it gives CASRTLGVPQETQYF.

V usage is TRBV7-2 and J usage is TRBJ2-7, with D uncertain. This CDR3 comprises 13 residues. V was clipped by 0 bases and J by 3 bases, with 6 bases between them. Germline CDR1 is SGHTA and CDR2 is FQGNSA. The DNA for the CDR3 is TGTGCCAGCAGCTTAGCGGCCAGCTACGAGCAGTACTTC. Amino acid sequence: CASSLAASYEQYF.

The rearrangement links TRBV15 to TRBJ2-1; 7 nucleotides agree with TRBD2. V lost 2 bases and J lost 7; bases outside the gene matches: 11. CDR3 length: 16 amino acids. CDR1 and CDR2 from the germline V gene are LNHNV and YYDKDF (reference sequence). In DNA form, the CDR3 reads TGTGCCACCAGCAGAAAGGGAGACGGGAGGAGTAATGAGCAGTTCTTC. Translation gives CATSRKGDGRSNEQFF.

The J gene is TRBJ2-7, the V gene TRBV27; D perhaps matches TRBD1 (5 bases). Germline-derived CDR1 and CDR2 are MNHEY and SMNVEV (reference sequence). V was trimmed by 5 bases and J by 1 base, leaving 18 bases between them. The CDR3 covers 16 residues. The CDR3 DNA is TGTGCCAGCAGTACCCGTGGGGCAGGGATTTCCTACGAGCAGTACTTC. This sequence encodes CASSTRGAGISYEQYF.

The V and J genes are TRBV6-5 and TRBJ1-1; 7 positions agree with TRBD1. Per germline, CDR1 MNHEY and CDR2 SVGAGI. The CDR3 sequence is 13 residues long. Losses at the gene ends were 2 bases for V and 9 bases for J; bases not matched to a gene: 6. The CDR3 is CASSYNIRGKAFF. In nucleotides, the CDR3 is TGTGCCAGCAGTTACAACATCAGGGGGAAAGCTTTCTTT.

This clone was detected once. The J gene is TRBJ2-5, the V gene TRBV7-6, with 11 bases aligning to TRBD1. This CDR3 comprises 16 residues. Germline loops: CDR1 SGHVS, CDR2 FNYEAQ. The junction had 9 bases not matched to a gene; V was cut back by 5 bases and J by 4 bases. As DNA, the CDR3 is TGTGCCAGCAGCGCGATCGGACAGGGGGCATCAGAGACCCAGTACTTC. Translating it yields CASSAIGQGASETQYF.